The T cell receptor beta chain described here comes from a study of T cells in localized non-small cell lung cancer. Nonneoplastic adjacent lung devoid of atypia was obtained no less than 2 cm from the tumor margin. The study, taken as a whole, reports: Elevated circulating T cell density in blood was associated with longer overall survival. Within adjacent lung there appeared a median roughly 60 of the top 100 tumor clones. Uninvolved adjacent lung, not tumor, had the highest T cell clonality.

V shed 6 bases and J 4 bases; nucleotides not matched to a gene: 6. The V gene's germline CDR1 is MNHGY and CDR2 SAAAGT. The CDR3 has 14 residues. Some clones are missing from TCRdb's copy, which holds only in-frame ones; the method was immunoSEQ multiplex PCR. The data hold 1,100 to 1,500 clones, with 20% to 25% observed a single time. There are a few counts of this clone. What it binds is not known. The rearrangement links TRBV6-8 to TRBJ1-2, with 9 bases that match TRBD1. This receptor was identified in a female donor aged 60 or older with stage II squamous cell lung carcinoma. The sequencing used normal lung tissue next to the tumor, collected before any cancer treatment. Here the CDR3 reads CASRRTGVIYGYTF. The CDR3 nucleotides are TGTGCCAGCAGGCGGACAGGGGTTATCTATGGCTACACCTTC.